These T cell receptor beta chains were read from a single sample in a study of blood T cell repertoires in COVID-19. Generated by immunoSEQ multiplex PCR, the TCRdb table keeps only in-frame clones and is missing some. The sample has approximately 310,000 clones; 70% to 90% are singletons. The source material was PBMCs or T cells enriched from blood (not recorded which). These receptor sequences come from a man aged 25 to 40 who had recovered from COVID-19. The conserved cysteine and the conserved F or W are not part of the CDR3 here.

TRBV5-6	TRBJ2-7	ASSPDRFSTIEQY
TRBV10-3	TRBJ2-4	AISDISGGIQY
TRBV18	TRBJ1-6	ASSPTGGGSPLH
TRBV2	TRBJ1-3	ASRGGISGNTIY
TRBV7-3	TRBJ1-1	ASSPTGAATEAF
TRBV19	TRBJ2-1	ASSITGESYNEQF
TRBV7-9	TRBJ2-7	ASSIEGVYEQY
TRBV10-1	TRBJ2-2	ASSGSSGKRTGELF
TRBV6-5	TRBJ2-1	ASSPTRGSEQF
TRBV2	TRBJ1-2	ASSEGRGGYGYT
TRBV4-2	TRBJ2-1	ASSQDRDNEQF
TRBV9	TRBJ2-7	ASSAGPGQTYEQY
TRBV2	TRBJ1-2	ASSLGQGGGYT
TRBV5-1	TRBJ2-1	ASSPGLAGGISSYNEQF
TRBV7-2	TRBJ1-1	ASSFRTRQTEAF
TRBV19	TRBJ1-3	ASSMGDSGNTIY
TRBV19	TRBJ1-1	ASSIRVTNTEAF
TRBV19	TRBJ1-2	ASSIPLNYGYT
TRBV11-3	TRBJ2-7	ASSLKSGGTYEQY
TRBV2	TRBJ1-6	ARKGQGNSPLH